This T cell receptor beta chain was identified in a study of technical replicates of blood from a few donors. Here immunoSEQ multiplex PCR was the method, and the copy in TCRdb shows in-frame clones only, minus some. The sample holds some 15,000 clones; roughly four fifths are singletons and the top ten take 10%. In germline, CDR1 is SGHDT, CDR2 YYEEEE. With V trimmed by 4 bases and J by 8 bases, 6 bases remained unmatched. The CDR3 extends over 14 amino acids. This chain joins TRBV5-6 and TRBJ2-1; 10 nucleotides match TRBD1. Sequencing was carried out using PBMCs. The sequence came from a human donor in good health. Some clones in this sample may be carry-over from other donors' samples. The CDR3 DNA reads TGTGCCAGCAGCCCGGGACAGGGGCACGATGAGCAGTTCTTC. It is translated as CASSPGQGHDEQFF.